The 3 T cell receptor beta chains listed next were all sequenced from one sample in a study of shared clonotypes between healthy human individuals. As defined, naive CD8 cells were CD45RO-negative and positively selected for CCR7, with terminally differentiated effector memory CD45RA+ cells excluded. The method was immunoSEQ multiplex PCR; TCRdb's version includes in-frame clones alone and lacks a portion of them. Of hundreds of thousands of clones in the sample, about 95% were seen once. Sequencing was carried out using naive CD8+ T cells sorted from blood. The receptors here all came from a woman in her 30s in good health.

The chain is built from TRBV18 and TRBJ2-7; 8 bases match TRBD2. The length of the CDR3 is 15 residues. Germline trimming cut 0 bases from V and 5 bases from J; bases unmatched to any gene: 6. Germline CDR1 and CDR2: KGHSH and LQKENI. CDR3 amino acids: CASSPPGLAYHEQYF. As DNA, the CDR3 is TGTGCCAGCTCACCACCAGGACTAGCCTACCACGAGCAGTACTTC.

The chain combines TRBV15 with TRBJ2-1; D perhaps matches TRBD1 (5 bases). The ends were cut back, 5 bases at V and 10 bases at J, with 12 bases in the middle. Per the germline V gene, CDR1 is LNHNV and CDR2 is YYDKDF (reference sequence). The CDR3 consists of 12 residues. The CDR3 is CATSRSQGEQFF. The DNA of the CDR3 is TGTGCCACCAGCCGTTCCCAGGGCGAGCAGTTCTTC.

The rearrangement joins TRBV29-1 to TRBJ2-5; a weak D match, TRBD1 (6 bases). In germline, CDR1 is SQVTM, CDR2 ANQGSEA. CDR3 length: 12 residues. The V end lost 6 bases, the J end lost 0 bases, and 8 bases lay between the germline ends. The CDR3 DNA reads as TGCAGCGTCCGGGACAACCAAGAGACCCAGTACTTC. Its protein is CSVRDNQETQYF.